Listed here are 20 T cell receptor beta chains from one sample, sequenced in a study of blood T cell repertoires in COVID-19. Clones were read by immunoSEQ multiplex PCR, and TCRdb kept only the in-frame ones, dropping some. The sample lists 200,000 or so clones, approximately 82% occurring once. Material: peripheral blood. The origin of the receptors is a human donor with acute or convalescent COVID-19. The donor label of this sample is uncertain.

DNA of the CDR3: TGTGCCAGTAGTTGGACAGGGGCCGCCGGGGAATCTAATGAAAAACTGTTTTTT. As protein: CASSWTGAAGESNEKLFF. The chain carries TRBV19 and TRBJ1-4; 9 bases map to TRBD1. V shed 5 bases and J 3 bases; nucleotides not matched to a gene: 13. From germline, CDR1 is LNHDA and CDR2 SQIVND (reference sequence). The CDR3 is 18 amino acids.

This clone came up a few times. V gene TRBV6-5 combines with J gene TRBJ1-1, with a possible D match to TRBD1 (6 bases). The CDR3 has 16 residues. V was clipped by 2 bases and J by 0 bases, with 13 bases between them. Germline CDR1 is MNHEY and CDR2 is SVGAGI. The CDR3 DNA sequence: TGTGCCAGCAGTTACCGCTCCGGGACACTGAACACTGAAGCTTTCTTT. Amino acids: CASSYRSGTLNTEAFF.

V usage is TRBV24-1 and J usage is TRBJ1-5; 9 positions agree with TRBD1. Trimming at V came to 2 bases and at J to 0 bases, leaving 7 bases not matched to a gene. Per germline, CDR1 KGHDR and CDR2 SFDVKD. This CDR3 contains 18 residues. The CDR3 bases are TGTGCCACCAGTGATTCGGGACAGGGATGGGGTAGCAATCAGCCCCAGCATTTT. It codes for CATSDSGQGWGSNQPQHF.

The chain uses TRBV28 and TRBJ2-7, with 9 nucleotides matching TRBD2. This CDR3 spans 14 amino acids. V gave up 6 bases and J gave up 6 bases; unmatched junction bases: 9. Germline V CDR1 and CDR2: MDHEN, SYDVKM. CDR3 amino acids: CASRGASGNREQYF. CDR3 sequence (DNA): TGTGCCAGCAGAGGGGCTAGCGGGAACCGCGAGCAGTACTTC.

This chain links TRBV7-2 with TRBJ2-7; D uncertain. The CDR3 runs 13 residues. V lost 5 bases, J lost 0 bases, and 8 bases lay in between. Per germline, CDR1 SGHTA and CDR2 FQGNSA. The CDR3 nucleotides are TGTGCCAGCAGCGTCGGTGACTCCTACGAGCAGTACTTC. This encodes CASSVGDSYEQYF. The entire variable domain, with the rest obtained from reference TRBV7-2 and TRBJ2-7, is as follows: GAGVSQSPSNKVTEKGKDVELRCDPISGHTALYWYRQSLGQGLEFLIYFQGNSAPDKSGLPSDRFSAERTGGSVSTLTIQRTQQEDSAVYLCASSVGDSYEQYFGPGTRLTVT.

The CDR3 is CASSEIEGPGNQPQHF. The CDR3 nucleotides read TGTGCCAGTAGTGAGATCGAGGGTCCTGGCAATCAGCCCCAGCATTTT. V is TRBV19 and J is TRBJ1-5; D unclear. CDR3 length equals 16 residues. Germline CDR1 and CDR2: LNHDA and SQIVND (reference sequence). The V gene lost 5 bases and the J gene lost 2 bases, with 16 bases spanning the gap.

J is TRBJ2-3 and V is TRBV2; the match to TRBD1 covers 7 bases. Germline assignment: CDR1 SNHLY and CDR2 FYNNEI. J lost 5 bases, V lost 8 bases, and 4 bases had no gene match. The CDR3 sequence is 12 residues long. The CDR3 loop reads CASAQGIDTQYF. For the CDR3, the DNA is TGTGCCAGCGCACAGGGGATAGATACGCAGTATTTT.

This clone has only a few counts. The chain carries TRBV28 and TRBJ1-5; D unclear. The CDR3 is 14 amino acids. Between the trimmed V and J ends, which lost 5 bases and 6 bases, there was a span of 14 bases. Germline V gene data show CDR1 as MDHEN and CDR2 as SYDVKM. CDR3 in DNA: TGTGCCAGCAGTCCTCTCGGGGAGAGTCAGCCCCAGCATTTT. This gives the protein CASSPLGESQPQHF. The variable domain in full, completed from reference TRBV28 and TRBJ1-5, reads DVKVTQSSRYLVKRTGEKVFLECVQDMDHENMFWYRQDPGLGLRLIYFSYDVKMKEKGDIPEGYSVSREKKERFSLILESASTNQTSMYLCASSPLGESQPQHFGDGTRLSIL.

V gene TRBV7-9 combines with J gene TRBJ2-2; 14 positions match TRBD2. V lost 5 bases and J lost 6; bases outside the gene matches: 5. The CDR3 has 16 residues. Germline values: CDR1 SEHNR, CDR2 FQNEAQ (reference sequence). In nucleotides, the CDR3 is TGTGCCAGCAGCCAGACTAGCGGGAGGGGCGCCGGGGAGCTGTTTTTT. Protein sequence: CASSQTSGRGAGELFF.

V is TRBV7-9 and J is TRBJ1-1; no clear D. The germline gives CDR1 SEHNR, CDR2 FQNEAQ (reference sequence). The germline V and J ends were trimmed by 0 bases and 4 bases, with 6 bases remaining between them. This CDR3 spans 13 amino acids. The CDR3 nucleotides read TGTGCCAGCAGCTTAGCCTCCTCCACTGAAGCTTTCTTT. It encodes CASSLASSTEAFF.

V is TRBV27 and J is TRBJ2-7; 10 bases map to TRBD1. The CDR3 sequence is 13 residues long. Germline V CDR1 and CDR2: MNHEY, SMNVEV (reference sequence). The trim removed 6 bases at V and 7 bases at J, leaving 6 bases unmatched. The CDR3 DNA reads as TGTGCCAGCAGGGACAGGGGGAAGGGTGAGCAGTACTTC. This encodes CASRDRGKGEQYF.

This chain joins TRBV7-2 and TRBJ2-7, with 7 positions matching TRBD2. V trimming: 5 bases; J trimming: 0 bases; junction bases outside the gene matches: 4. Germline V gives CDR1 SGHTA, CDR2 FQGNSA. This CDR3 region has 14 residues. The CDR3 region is CASSRGGSSYEQYF. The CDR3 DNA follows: TGTGCCAGCAGCCGCGGGGGAAGCTCCTACGAGCAGTACTTC. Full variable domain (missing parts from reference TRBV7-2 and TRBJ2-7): GAGVSQSPSNKVTEKGKDVELRCDPISGHTALYWYRQSLGQGLEFLIYFQGNSAPDKSGLPSDRFSAERTGGSVSTLTIQRTQQEDSAVYLCASSRGGSSYEQYFGPGTRLTVT.

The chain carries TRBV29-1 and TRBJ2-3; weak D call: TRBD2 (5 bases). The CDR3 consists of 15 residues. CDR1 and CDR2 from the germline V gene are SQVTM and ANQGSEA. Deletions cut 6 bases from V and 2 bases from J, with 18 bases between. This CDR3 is CSVRPGLFDTDTQYF. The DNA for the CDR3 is TGCAGCGTGCGCCCTGGACTTTTTGACACAGATACGCAGTATTTT.

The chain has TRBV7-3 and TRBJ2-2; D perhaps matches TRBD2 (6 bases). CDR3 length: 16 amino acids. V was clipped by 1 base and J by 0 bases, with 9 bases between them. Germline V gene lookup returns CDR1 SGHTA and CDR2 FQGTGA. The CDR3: CASSLNTGANTGELFF. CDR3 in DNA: TGTGCCAGCAGCTTAAATACGGGGGCGAACACCGGGGAGCTGTTTTTT.

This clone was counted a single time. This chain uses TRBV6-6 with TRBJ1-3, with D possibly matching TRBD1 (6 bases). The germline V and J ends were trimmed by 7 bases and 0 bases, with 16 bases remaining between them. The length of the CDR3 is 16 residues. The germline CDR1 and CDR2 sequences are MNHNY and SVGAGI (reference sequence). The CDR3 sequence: CASISDRTFSGNTIYF. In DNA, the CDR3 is TGTGCCAGCATCTCTGACAGGACCTTCTCTGGAAACACCATATATTTT.

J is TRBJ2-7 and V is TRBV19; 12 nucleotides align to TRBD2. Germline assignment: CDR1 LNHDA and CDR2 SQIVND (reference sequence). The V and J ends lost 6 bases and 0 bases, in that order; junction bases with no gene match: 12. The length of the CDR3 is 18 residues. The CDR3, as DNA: TGTGCCAGTAGCCCCCTTACTAGCGGGAGGTCGAGCTCCTACGAGCAGTACTTC. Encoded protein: CASSPLTSGRSSSYEQYF.

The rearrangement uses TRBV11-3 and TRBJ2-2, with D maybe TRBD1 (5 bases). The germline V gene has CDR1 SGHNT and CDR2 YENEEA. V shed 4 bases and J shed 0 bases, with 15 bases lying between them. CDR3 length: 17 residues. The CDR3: CASSSYIRQSNTGELFF. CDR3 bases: TGTGCCAGCAGCTCCTATATTAGACAGTCGAACACCGGGGAGCTGTTTTTT.

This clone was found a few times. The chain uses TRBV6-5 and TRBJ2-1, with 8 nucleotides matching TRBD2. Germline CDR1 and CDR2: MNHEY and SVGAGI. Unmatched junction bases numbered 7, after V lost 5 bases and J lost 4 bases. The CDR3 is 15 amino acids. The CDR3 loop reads CASSPPGLVYNEQFF. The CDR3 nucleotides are TGTGCCAGCAGTCCGCCGGGACTAGTTTACAATGAGCAGTTCTTC.

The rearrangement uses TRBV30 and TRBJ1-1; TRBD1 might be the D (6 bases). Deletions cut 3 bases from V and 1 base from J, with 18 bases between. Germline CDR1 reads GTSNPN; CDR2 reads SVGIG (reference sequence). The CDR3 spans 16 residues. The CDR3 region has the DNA TGTGCCTGGAGAGTCCCAGCTACAGGGAAGAACACTGAAGCTTTCTTT. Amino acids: CAWRVPATGKNTEAFF.

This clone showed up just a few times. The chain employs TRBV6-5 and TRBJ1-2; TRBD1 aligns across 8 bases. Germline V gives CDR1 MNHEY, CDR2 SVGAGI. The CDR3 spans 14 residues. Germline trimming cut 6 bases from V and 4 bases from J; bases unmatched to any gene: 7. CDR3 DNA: TGTGCCAGCAGGCCAGGACAGGGTGCCTATGGCTACACCTTC. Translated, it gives CASRPGQGAYGYTF.